This T cell receptor beta chain was retrieved from a study of shared clonotypes between healthy human individuals. The germline V gene has CDR1 SGHAT and CDR2 FQNNGV. The CDR3 has 15 amino acids. Deletions cut 2 bases from V and 7 bases from J, with 15 bases between. Comments on this clone: Its matching antigen is unknown.

Broader study findings: The sole specimen, blood, was sampled, and tissue repertoires likely differ.

Free of recent acute infections or vaccinations, the donors were healthy HIV-negative adults. Deep-level assay runs were performed. Original methodology: Junction-only sequences without quality scores came from ImmunoSEQ, so filtering differed. Method: immunoSEQ multiplex PCR; TCRdb's copy keeps in-frame clones and lacks some. V, J and clone size derive from that table, while D and trimming were established from the DNA sequence. Of roughly 490,000 clones listed, about 80% are singletons. The receptor's source is a woman aged 40 to 55 in good health. Some clones in this sample may be carry-over from other donors' samples. Sequencing was performed on PBMCs. The J gene is TRBJ2-1, the V gene TRBV11-2; D may be TRBD2 (6 bases). The CDR3 sequence: CASSLSGTVLNEQFF. In DNA, the CDR3 is TGTGCCAGCAGCTTATCCGGGACTGTATTGAATGAGCAGTTCTTC.